This T cell receptor beta chain stems from a study of T cell responses to AZD1222 COVID-19 vaccine. Study-level findings and limits: Mostly white British, mostly female donors; authors suggested clonal diversity may be underestimated. At baseline, just 6 or 7 AZD1222 recipients tested seropositive. The peak T cell response came first, and repertoires were sampled only after it. Unmutated variant regions are reportedly targeted by nearly half of spike-specific TCRs.

Deletions cut 4 bases from V and 1 base from J, with 9 bases between. This CDR3 spans 13 amino acids. Germline values: CDR1 SGHDT, CDR2 YYEEEE. Of note for this clone: Its target is unknown.

This table comes from immunoSEQ multiplex PCR, and its TCRdb copy is limited to in-frame clones, with some not included. The data contain 90,000 to 150,000 clones, around 82% of them singletons. The sequence came from an adult in good health. The starting material was peripheral blood, obtained on day 0 of AZD1222 vaccination. V is TRBV5-6 and J is TRBJ2-7; D is unclear. CDR3 DNA: TGTGCCAGCAGCCCGAGAAGGTCCTACGAGCAGTACTTC. Translation: CASSPRRSYEQYF.